This T cell receptor beta chain was sequenced during a study of blood T cell repertoires in COVID-19. V was clipped by 5 bases and J by 7 bases, with 17 bases between them. Per the germline V gene, CDR1 is LNHDA and CDR2 is SQIVND (reference sequence). The CDR3 is 14 residues long. Sequencing was performed with immunoSEQ multiplex PCR; in TCRdb, only in-frame clones are kept and a portion is missing. The sample holds 300,000 to 450,000 clones, around nine tenths seen once. Sequencing was performed on PBMCs or T cells enriched from blood (not recorded which). The receptor comes from a woman under 40 who had been exposed to COVID-19. The chain joins TRBV19 to TRBJ1-1; a possible D gene is TRBD1 (5 bases). CDR3 in DNA: TGTGCCAGTAGTCGACAGTCGAGGAGCATTGAAGCTTTCTTT. It codes for CASSRQSRSIEAFF. Filled out from reference TRBV19 and TRBJ1-1, the complete variable domain reads DGGITQSPKYLFRKEGQNVTLSCEQNLNHDAMYWYRQDPGQGLRLIYYSQIVNDFQKGDIAEGYSVSREKKESFPLTVTSAQKNPTAFYLCASSRQSRSIEAFFGQGTRLTVV.